A selection of T cell receptor beta chains follows, all from one sample in a study of response to subunit inactivated influenza vaccine. One entry per CDR3 protein results from TCRdb running MiXCR on the RT-PCR reads. The sample has about 500,000 distinct CDR3 sequences; roughly 13% are singletons. The specimen comprised PBMCs from blood, sampled roughly 6 weeks after vaccination. Every receptor here comes from a man aged 50-60 years who received an inactivated influenza vaccine. Both conserved end residues are part of each CDR3. D genes are given only for firm matches. Clone size is stated in some rows and not others, as once, few, many or a class when expanded.

d_call,clone_size,v_call,j_call,cdr3_length,cdr3_nt,cdr3_aa
.,few,TRBV12-3/TRBV12-4,TRBJ2-7,14,TGTGCCAGCACGGTGGGGGGGGCCGCCTACGAGCAGTACTTC,CASTVGGAAYEQYF
TRBD2,.,TRBV6-5,TRBJ2-5,16,TGTGCCAGCAGTTACGTCCTAGCGGGAGACCAAGAGACCCAGTACTTC,CASSYVLAGDQETQYF
.,.,TRBV4-2,TRBJ2-4,17,TGTGCCAGCAGCCAAGACAAGTCCCCGGGAGCCAAAAACATTCAGTACTTC,CASSQDKSPGAKNIQYF
.,.,TRBV7-2,TRBJ2-3,19,TGTGCCAGCAGCTTAGCGGGCTTTAGCTTCCAAGTAGATACAGATACGCAGTATTTT,CASSLAGFSFQVDTDTQYF
.,once,TRBV5-1,TRBJ2-6,17,TGCGCCAGCAGCCCGGGACGGGGAACTCCTGGGGCCAACGTCCTGACTTTC,CASSPGRGTPGANVLTF
TRBD2,few,TRBV7-9,TRBJ2-5,16,TGTGCCAGCAGCTTTCCTAGCGGGGGGGCCGGAGAGACCCAGTACTTC,CASSFPSGGAGETQYF
.,.,TRBV14,TRBJ2-1,16,TGTGCCAGCAGCTCACGACTAGAGTACTTTGGAGGTGAGCAGTTCTTC,CASSSRLEYFGGEQFF
TRBD2,many,TRBV10-3,TRBJ2-3,15,TGTGCCATCAGTGAGATAGCGGGGGACACAGATACGCAGTATTTT,CAISEIAGDTDTQYF
.,.,TRBV12-3/TRBV12-4,TRBJ1-1,13,TGTGCCAGCGAACTTGGCGGTTACACTGAAGCTTTCTTT,CASELGGYTEAFF
.,.,TRBV25-1,TRBJ2-1,13,TGTGCCAGCACTTCAACAGGACCTACTGAGCAGTTCTTC,CASTSTGPTEQFF
.,few,TRBV7-9,TRBJ2-3,11,TGTGCCAGCAGCTTAGTTTCTCCGGTGGATTTT,CASSLVSPVDF
TRBD2,.,TRBV4-3,TRBJ2-7,17,TGCGCCAGCAGCCAAGATTATCGGGCTAGCGGGGCGTACGAGCAGTACTTC,CASSQDYRASGAYEQYF
.,.,TRBV25-1,TRBJ1-5,15,TGTGCCAGCAGTGAATCAACCGGGGTGAATCAGCCCCAGCATTTT,CASSESTGVNQPQHF
.,.,TRBV18,TRBJ2-2,15,TGTGCCAGCTCACCACCAGGCGTTCTTACCGGGGAGCTGTTTTTT,CASSPPGVLTGELFF
TRBD1,few,TRBV25-1,TRBJ2-7,15,TGTGCCAGCAGTGAATCGCGGACAGGGGGCTCCGAGCAGTACTTC,CASSESRTGGSEQYF
.,many,TRBV4-2,TRBJ2-7,13,TGTGCCAGCAGCCAAGAGAGGGCCTACGAGCAGTACTTC,CASSQERAYEQYF
TRBD2,.,TRBV20-1,TRBJ2-7,13,TGCAGTGCTCCCGGGACTAGAGTCTACGAGCAGTACTTC,CSAPGTRVYEQYF
TRBD2,many,TRBV12-3/TRBV12-4,TRBJ2-7,14,TGTGCCAGCAGCTTAGGGCTAGCGGGGTACGAGCAGTACTTC,CASSLGLAGYEQYF
TRBD1,.,TRBV10-3,TRBJ2-7,14,TGTGCCATCAGTGAGTCGGGGACAGGCTACGAGCAGTACTTC,CAISESGTGYEQYF
TRBD1,many,TRBV20-1,TRBJ1-5,15,TGCAGTGCTAGAGCTGGGACAGATAGCAATCAGCCCCAGCATTTT,CSARAGTDSNQPQHF
.,few,TRBV7-6,TRBJ2-7,14,TGTGCCAGCAGTACGGGAACAGGACCCCACGAGCAGTACTTC,CASSTGTGPHEQYF
.,.,TRBV3-1,TRBJ2-7,19,TGTGCCAGCAGCCAAGTATCGGACCTCTTCGGGACCGAAGCCTACGAGCAGTACTTC,CASSQVSDLFGTEAYEQYF
.,.,TRBV5-1,TRBJ2-7,16,TGCGCCAGCAGCTTGGGCGGGACAGTAGACTCCTACGAGCAGTACTTC,CASSLGGTVDSYEQYF
.,.,TRBV7-9,TRBJ1-4,13,TGTGCCAGCAGCCTCCCCACTAATGAAAAACTGTTTTTT,CASSLPTNEKLFF
TRBD1,many,TRBV5-6,TRBJ1-1,14,TGTGCCAGCAGCTTTCAGGGGGTAGGGGCTGAAGCTTTCTTT,CASSFQGVGAEAFF
.,.,TRBV7-6,TRBJ2-7,18,TGTGCCAGCAGCACCGGGTTGGGGAGACCGACTAAGACCTACGAGCAGTACTTC,CASSTGLGRPTKTYEQYF
.,many,TRBV7-8,TRBJ2-3,15,TGTGCCAGCAGCTTGTGGGGTGGGAGCACAGATACGCAGTATTTT,CASSLWGGSTDTQYF
TRBD1,many,TRBV20-1,TRBJ2-7,16,TGCAGTGCTAGAGATTCCCTGACAGGGGGCATCTACGAGCAGTACTTC,CSARDSLTGGIYEQYF
TRBD2,few,TRBV5-1,TRBJ2-2,16,TGCGCCAGCAGCTTCTCTAGCGGGACTAACACCGGGGAGCTGTTTTTT,CASSFSSGTNTGELFF
.,few,TRBV5-1,TRBJ2-5,12,TGCGCCAGCAGCCGCGACCAAGAGACCCAGTACTTC,CASSRDQETQYF
TRBD2,few,TRBV5-1,TRBJ2-3,17,TGCGCCAGCAGCTTGGCCTCGGCTAGCGGGGGTCGAGATACGCAGTATTTT,CASSLASASGGRDTQYF
.,few,TRBV15,TRBJ1-2,14,TGTGCCACCAGCAGAACCAGGGGTGGCTATGGCTACACCTTC,CATSRTRGGYGYTF
.,few,TRBV29-1,TRBJ1-1,10,TGCAGCGGCTTACAGGGTGGAGCTTTCTTT,CSGLQGGAFF
.,many,TRBV29-1,TRBJ2-5,15,TGCAGCGTCGCTCCCCTCAACTTAGCCCAAGAGACCCAGTACTTC,CSVAPLNLAQETQYF
TRBD2,few,TRBV24-1,TRBJ2-3,19,TGTGCCACCAGTGATCGAAACCCCGGGACTAGCGGGGCCACAGATACGCAGTATTTT,CATSDRNPGTSGATDTQYF
TRBD1,few,TRBV20-1,TRBJ2-7,13,TGCAGTGCTAGTTGGACAGGGGATTACGAGCAGTACTTC,CSASWTGDYEQYF
.,few,TRBV6-5,TRBJ2-3,15,TGTGCCAGCAGTTACGTCCAGGGTCACACAGATACGCAGTATTTT,CASSYVQGHTDTQYF
.,few,TRBV6-2/TRBV6-3,TRBJ1-5,16,TGTGCCAGCAGTTACCCCATCGGGGGCGTCAATCAGCCCCAGCATTTT,CASSYPIGGVNQPQHF
TRBD2,.,TRBV5-1,TRBJ2-3,14,TGCGCCAGCAGCCCGACTAGCGACACAGATACGCAGTATTTT,CASSPTSDTDTQYF
TRBD2,.,TRBV7-8,TRBJ2-1,15,TGTGCCAGCAGCCCAGCGGGGGAAGCTCGTGGTGAGCAGTTCTTC,CASSPAGEARGEQFF
TRBD1,few,TRBV4-1,TRBJ1-1,16,TGCGCCAGCAGCCAAGCCCCGGGACAGGGGATAGGTGAAGCTTTCTTT,CASSQAPGQGIGEAFF
.,.,TRBV7-9,TRBJ2-2,15,TGTGCCAGCAGCTTCGGGGTAGGGACCACCGGGGAGCTGTTTTTT,CASSFGVGTTGELFF
TRBD2,.,TRBV10-3,TRBJ2-5,14,TGTGCCATCAGCCGGGAGGGAAACCAAGAGACCCAGTACTTC,CAISREGNQETQYF
.,.,TRBV11-2,TRBJ2-5,17,TGTGCCAGCAGCTTAGTTTCATTTTGGGGGACTGGGGAGACCCAGTACTTC,CASSLVSFWGTGETQYF
.,few,TRBV5-1,TRBJ1-2,14,TGCGCCAGCAGCTTGGAGGGAACTAAGACGAGCTACACCTTC,CASSLEGTKTSYTF
.,many,TRBV5-1,TRBJ1-1,16,TGCGCCAGCAGCTTAGAAGGGGGGAAACGGAACACTGAAGCTTTCTTT,CASSLEGGKRNTEAFF
.,many,TRBV5-6,TRBJ2-5,12,TGTGCCAGCAGCTCCCAAAGAGAGACCCAGTACTTC,CASSSQRETQYF
TRBD1,.,TRBV29-1,TRBJ2-3,14,TGCAGCGTTGCCGCAGGGGGAGAAACAGATACGCAGTATTTT,CSVAAGGETDTQYF
.,few,TRBV5-1,TRBJ2-7,14,TGCGCCAGCAGCTTGTACGGGACCCTCTACGAGCAGTACTTC,CASSLYGTLYEQYF
.,few,TRBV20-1,TRBJ2-1,16,TGCAGTGCTAGAGGTCGGGCTTACATAGCGGCCGATGAGCAGTTCTTC,CSARGRAYIAADEQFF
TRBD1,.,TRBV20-1,TRBJ1-2,14,TGCAGTGCCACCGGGACAGGGCGGACGGTTGGCTACACCTTC,CSATGTGRTVGYTF